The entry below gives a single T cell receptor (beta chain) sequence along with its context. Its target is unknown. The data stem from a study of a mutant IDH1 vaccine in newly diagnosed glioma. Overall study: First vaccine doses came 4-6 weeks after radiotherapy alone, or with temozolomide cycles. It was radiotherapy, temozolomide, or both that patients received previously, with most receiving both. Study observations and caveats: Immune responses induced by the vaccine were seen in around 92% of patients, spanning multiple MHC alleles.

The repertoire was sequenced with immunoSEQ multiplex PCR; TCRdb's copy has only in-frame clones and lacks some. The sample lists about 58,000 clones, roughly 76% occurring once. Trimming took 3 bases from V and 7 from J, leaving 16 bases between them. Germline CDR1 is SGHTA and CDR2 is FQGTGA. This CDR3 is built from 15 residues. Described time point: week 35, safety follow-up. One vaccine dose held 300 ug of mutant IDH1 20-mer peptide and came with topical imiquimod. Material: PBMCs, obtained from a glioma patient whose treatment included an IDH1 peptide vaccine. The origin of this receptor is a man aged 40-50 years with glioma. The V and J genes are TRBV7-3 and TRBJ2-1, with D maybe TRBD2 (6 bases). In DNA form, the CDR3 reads TGTGCCAGCAGCTTTATGAGACTAGGACGAAATGAGCAGTTCTTC. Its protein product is CASSFMRLGRNEQFF.